A single sample gave rise to the 21 T cell receptor beta chains below, sequenced in a study of blood T cell repertoires in COVID-19. The data were produced by immunoSEQ multiplex PCR, yet TCRdb's version contains in-frame clones alone and is incomplete. The sample has about 220,000 clones, 84% seen once; the top ten hold less than 6.5%. Sequenced sample: peripheral blood. These TCRs come from a woman aged 55 to 70 who had recovered from COVID-19.

The chain recombines TRBV18 with TRBJ1-5; 7 nucleotides align to TRBD1. The germline V gene encodes CDR1 KGHSH and CDR2 LQKENI. This CDR3 has 15 residues. The junction had 7 bases not matched to a gene; V was cut back by 3 bases and J by 5 bases. The CDR3 sequence: CASSPNPGGDQPQHF. CDR3 nucleotides: TGTGCCAGCTCACCCAACCCAGGGGGAGATCAGCCCCAGCATTTT.

This chain uses TRBV5-6 with TRBJ1-1; D gene ambiguous. From germline, CDR1 is SGHDT and CDR2 YYEEEE. The CDR3 runs to 16 residues. V was shortened by 0 bases and J by 1 base, with 13 bases between the two germline ends. The CDR3, as DNA: TGTGCCAGCAGCTTGGTCCGAGGGCGGACGAACACTGAAGCTTTCTTT. Encoded protein: CASSLVRGRTNTEAFF. Variable domain in full (rest from reference TRBV5-6 and TRBJ1-1): DAGVTQSPTHLIKTRGQQVTLRCSPKSGHDTVSWYQQALGQGPQFIFQYYEEEERQRGNFPDRFSGHQFPNYSSELNVNALLLGDSALYLCASSLVRGRTNTEAFFGQGTRLTVV.

In its sample, this clone was seen a few times. This chain connects TRBV4-1 to TRBJ1-1, with a tentative D call TRBD1 (6 bases). Trimming took 4 bases from V and 1 from J, leaving 16 bases between them. CDR1 and CDR2 (germline): MGHRA, YSYEKL. This CDR3 is built from 16 residues. CDR3 loop: CASSRGPRGQNTEAFF. In nucleotides, the CDR3 is TGCGCCAGCAGCCGGGGCCCCCGGGGACAGAACACTGAAGCTTTCTTT.

The rearrangement uses TRBV2 and TRBJ2-3, with D unresolved. The CDR3 runs to 14 residues. Trimming pared 3 bases from V and 3 bases from J, leaving 10 bases between. CDR1 and CDR2 from the germline V gene are SNHLY and FYNNEI. The CDR3 protein is CASSELTITDTQYF. The CDR3 nucleotides are TGTGCCAGCAGTGAGCTGACAATTACAGATACGCAGTATTTT.

The chain links TRBV3-1 (or the pseudogene TRBV3-2) to TRBJ2-5; D possibly corresponds to TRBD1 (6 bases). Germline values: CDR1 LGHDT, CDR2 YNNKEL (reference sequence). Trimming stripped 0 bases from V and 5 bases from J, with 13 bases between. The length of the CDR3 is 15 residues. In nucleotides, the CDR3 is TGTGCCAGCAGCCAAGAGGCCCTAACAGGGGAGACCCAGTACTTC. Protein: CASSQEALTGETQYF.

This clone was observed a single time. The chain uses TRBV5-5 and TRBJ1-3; D call uncertain. Deletions cut 4 bases from V and 1 base from J, with 18 bases between. The CDR3 has 17 residues. Germline V gives CDR1 SGHKS, CDR2 YYEKEE (reference sequence). CDR3 in DNA: TGTGCCAGCAGCCCGACGAGGACTTCCTGGTCTGGAAACACCATATATTTT. Its translation: CASSPTRTSWSGNTIYF. Based on the CDR3 plus reference TRBV5-5 and TRBJ1-3, the full variable domain is DAGVTQSPTHLIKTRGQQVTLRCSPISGHKSVSWYQQVLGQGPQFIFQYYEKEERGRGNFPDRFSARQFPNYSSELNVNALLLGDSALYLCASSPTRTSWSGNTIYFGEGSWLTVV.

The V and J genes are TRBV6-6 and TRBJ2-7; 8 positions match TRBD2. The J segment lost 6 bases and the V segment lost 6 bases, leaving 13 bases of the junction unmatched. From germline, CDR1 is MNHNY and CDR2 SVGAGI (reference sequence). The CDR3 has 15 amino acids. CDR3 amino acids: CASRDRRGAASEQYF. Here the CDR3 DNA reads TGTGCCAGCAGGGATAGGCGGGGGGCGGCCTCCGAGCAGTACTTC.

As for this clone: Additional DNA sequences in this sample encode the identical CDR3. This CDR3 is CASSFLAGGNEQFF. The CDR3 coding sequence is TGTGCCAGCAGCTTCCTAGCGGGGGGCAATGAGCAGTTCTTC. This chain joins TRBV5-6 and TRBJ2-1; 11 bases map to TRBD2. This CDR3 has 14 residues. Germline lookup yields CDR1 SGHDT and CDR2 YYEEEE. With 2 bases clipped from V and 6 bases from J, the junction kept 1 base outside the gene matches.

The chain carries TRBV27 and TRBJ1-1, with TRBD1 identical over 8 bases. Per the germline V gene, CDR1 is MNHEY and CDR2 is SMNVEV (reference sequence). V shed 0 bases, J shed 3 bases, and the junction held 3 bases outside the gene matches. CDR3 length equals 15 residues. Here the CDR3 reads CASSLSDRGDTEAFF. As DNA, the CDR3 is TGTGCCAGCAGTTTATCCGACAGGGGCGACACTGAAGCTTTCTTT.

The V call is TRBV11-2, the J call TRBJ1-1; 7 bases are a match to TRBD1. With V trimmed by 4 bases and J by 6 bases, 11 bases remained unmatched. This CDR3 contains 15 residues. Germline V gene sequence: CDR1 SGHAT, CDR2 FQNNGV. The CDR3 reads CASSSGKGALPEAFF. For the CDR3, the DNA is TGTGCCAGCAGCTCGGGGAAGGGGGCGCTCCCTGAAGCTTTCTTT.

The chain has TRBV7-9 and TRBJ1-5; TRBD1 matches at 10 bases. Losses at the gene ends were 5 bases for V and 5 bases for J; bases not matched to a gene: 3. The germline CDR1 and CDR2 sequences are SEHNR and FQNEAQ (reference sequence). The CDR3 is 14 amino acids. The CDR3 sequence is CASSDRGPHQPQHF. CDR3 nucleotides: TGTGCCAGCAGCGACAGGGGGCCGCATCAGCCCCAGCATTTT.

The chain carries TRBV5-6 and TRBJ2-7; no firm D call. This CDR3 is built from 15 residues. The germline CDR1 and CDR2 sequences are SGHDT and YYEEEE. The V end lost 1 base, the J end lost 0 bases, and 11 bases lay between the germline ends. CDR3: CASSLKRTYSYEQYF. The CDR3 DNA sequence: TGTGCCAGCAGCTTGAAGCGTACCTACTCCTACGAGCAGTACTTC. Combining the CDR3 with reference TRBV5-6 and TRBJ2-7 gives the whole variable domain DAGVTQSPTHLIKTRGQQVTLRCSPKSGHDTVSWYQQALGQGPQFIFQYYEEEERQRGNFPDRFSGHQFPNYSSELNVNALLLGDSALYLCASSLKRTYSYEQYFGPGTRLTVT.

The chain recombines TRBV7-9 with TRBJ2-1, with a possible D match to TRBD1 (6 bases). Germline V gene data show CDR1 as SEHNR and CDR2 as FQNEAQ (reference sequence). This CDR3 has 11 amino acids. Trimming took off 4 bases at V and 12 bases at J, with 10 bases between the two ends. CDR3 loop: CASSSGAVQFF. The CDR3 nucleotides read TGTGCCAGCAGCTCAGGGGCGGTGCAGTTCTTC.

This chain uses TRBV11-2 with TRBJ2-2; D remains ambiguous. The CDR3 runs 17 residues. Trimming shortened V by 5 bases and J by 6 bases, and 22 bases separated the two germline ends. The V gene's germline CDR1 is SGHAT and CDR2 FQNNGV. Here the CDR3 reads CASSPILAAGAAGELFF. DNA for the CDR3: TGTGCCAGCAGCCCCATCCTCGCAGCCGGTGCGGCCGGGGAGCTGTTTTTT.

The chain uses TRBV29-1 and TRBJ2-3, with D perhaps matching TRBD1 (5 bases). The CDR3 runs 14 residues. The germline CDR1 and CDR2 sequences are SQVTM and ANQGSEA. V was pared by 1 base and J by 6 bases, with 14 bases between. The DNA of the CDR3 is TGCAGCGTTGAAGGGGGCGGATCGCTCGATACGCAGTATTTT. This codes for CSVEGGGSLDTQYF.

In nucleotides, the CDR3 is TGTGCCAGCAGTTTATTTCCGGAAGAGACCCAGTACTTC. Protein sequence: CASSLFPEETQYF. V and J are TRBV27 and TRBJ2-5, with unresolved D. Germline CDR1 MNHEY, CDR2 SMNVEV (reference sequence). Trimming removed 1 base at V and 3 bases at J, with 6 bases between. CDR3 length equals 13 residues.

The J gene is TRBJ2-4, the V gene TRBV27; D is ambiguous. This CDR3 has 14 residues. The V end lost 2 bases, the J end lost 0 bases, and 5 bases lay between the germline ends. Per germline, CDR1 MNHEY and CDR2 SMNVEV (reference sequence). CDR3 nucleotides: TGTGCCAGCAGTTTAAAGCTAGCCAAAAACATTCAGTACTTC. Amino acids: CASSLKLAKNIQYF.

The genes are TRBV6-5 and TRBJ2-1, with 8 bases matching TRBD1. J lost 4 bases, V lost 6 bases, and 5 bases had no gene match. Germline V gene sequence: CDR1 MNHEY, CDR2 SVGAGI. CDR3 length: 14 residues. The CDR3 DNA reads as TGTGCCAGCAGAGACCGGGACAGGTACAATGAGCAGTTCTTC. The encoded protein is CASRDRDRYNEQFF.

The sample holds one count of this clone. The V call is TRBV3-1 (or the pseudogene TRBV3-2), the J call TRBJ1-1, with D possibly matching TRBD1 (6 bases). The CDR3 length is 15 residues. Trimming took off 1 base at V and 4 bases at J, with 13 bases between the two ends. Germline V gives CDR1 LGHDT, CDR2 YNNKEL (reference sequence). As DNA, the CDR3 is TGTGCCAGCAGCCAAGTCCACAGGGTGTTCACTGAAGCTTTCTTT. Amino acids: CASSQVHRVFTEAFF.

The chain combines TRBV15 with TRBJ2-1; D remains ambiguous. The CDR3 covers 16 residues. Trimming pared 1 base from V and 2 bases from J, leaving 12 bases between. Per the germline V gene, CDR1 is LNHNV and CDR2 is YYDKDF (reference sequence). The CDR3 DNA reads as TGTGCCACCAGCAGAGCCCACAGCCGAGCCTACAATGAGCAGTTCTTC. This encodes CATSRAHSRAYNEQFF.

This clone was observed a single time. V usage is TRBV7-9 and J usage is TRBJ1-6; D ambiguous. V was pared by 2 bases and J by 5 bases, with 7 bases between. This CDR3 contains 14 residues. CDR1 is SEHNR, CDR2 FQNEAQ, per germline (reference sequence). The CDR3 is CASSLNSNNSPLHF. Written as DNA, the CDR3 is TGTGCCAGCAGCTTAAACAGTAATAATTCACCCCTCCACTTT.